This T cell receptor (beta chain) was identified during a study of blood T cell repertoires in COVID-19. The overall study: The United States, Italy and Spain supplied acute and convalescent COVID-19 samples.

The table came from immunoSEQ multiplex PCR; TCRdb's copy has only in-frame clones and leaves some out. The sample has about 300,000 clones, about 88% seen once. Germline V gene sequence: CDR1 SGHVS, CDR2 FQNEAQ. The CDR3 is 14 residues long. V gave up 5 bases and J gave up 4 bases, with 14 bases separating them. The receptor was isolated from a man aged 65-85 years with acute or convalescent COVID-19. The sequenced sample was peripheral blood. This chain links TRBV7-8 with TRBJ1-2; a possible D gene is TRBD1 (6 bases). CDR3 nucleotide sequence: TGTGCCAGCAGCGTTGACAGGACGCCCTATGGCTACACCTTC. Its translation is CASSVDRTPYGYTF.